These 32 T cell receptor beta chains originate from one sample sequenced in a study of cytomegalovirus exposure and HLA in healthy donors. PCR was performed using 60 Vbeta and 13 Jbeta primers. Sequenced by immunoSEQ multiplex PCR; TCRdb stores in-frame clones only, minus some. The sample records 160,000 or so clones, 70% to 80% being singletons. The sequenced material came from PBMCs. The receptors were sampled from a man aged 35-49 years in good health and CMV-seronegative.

CDR3 nucleotide sequence: TGTGCCAGTTTTAGTCAGGGAGAAAAACTGTTTTTT. Protein product: CASFSQGEKLFF. This chain links TRBV19 with TRBJ1-4; tentative D call: TRBD1 (5 bases). There are 12 residues in the CDR3. The V end was cut by 8 bases, the J end by 8 bases, with 12 bases between. CDR1 is LNHDA and CDR2 is SQIVND in the germline V gene (reference sequence).

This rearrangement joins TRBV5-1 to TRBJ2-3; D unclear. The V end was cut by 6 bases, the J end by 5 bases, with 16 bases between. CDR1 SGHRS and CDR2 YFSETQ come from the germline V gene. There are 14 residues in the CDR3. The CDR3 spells CASNFGTVLDTQYF. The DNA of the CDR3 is TGCGCCAGCAATTTCGGTACGGTTCTAGATACGCAGTATTTT.

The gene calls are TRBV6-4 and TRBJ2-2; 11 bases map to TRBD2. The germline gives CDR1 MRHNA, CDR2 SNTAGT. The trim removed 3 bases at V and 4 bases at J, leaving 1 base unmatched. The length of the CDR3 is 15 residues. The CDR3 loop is CASSELAGATGELFF. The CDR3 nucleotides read TGTGCCAGCAGTGAACTAGCGGGAGCCACCGGGGAGCTGTTTTTT.

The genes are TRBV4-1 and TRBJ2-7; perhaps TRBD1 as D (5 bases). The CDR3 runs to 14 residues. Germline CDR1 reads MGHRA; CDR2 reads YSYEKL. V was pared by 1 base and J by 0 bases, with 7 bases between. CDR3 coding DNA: TGCGCCAGCAGCCAAGGAGACAGCTCCTACGAGCAGTACTTC. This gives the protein CASSQGDSSYEQYF.

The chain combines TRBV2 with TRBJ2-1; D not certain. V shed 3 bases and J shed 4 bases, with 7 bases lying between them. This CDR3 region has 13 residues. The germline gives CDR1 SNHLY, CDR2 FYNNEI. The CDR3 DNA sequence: TGTGCCAGCAGTGAGTCACAGTACAATGAGCAGTTCTTC. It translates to CASSESQYNEQFF.

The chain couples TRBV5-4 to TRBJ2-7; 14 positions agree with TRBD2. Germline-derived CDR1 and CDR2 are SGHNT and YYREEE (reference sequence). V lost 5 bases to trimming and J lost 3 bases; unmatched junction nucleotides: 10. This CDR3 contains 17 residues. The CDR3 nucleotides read TGTGCCAGCAGTTTGACTAGCGGGAGGGTTGGGGGCTACGAGCAGTACTTC. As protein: CASSLTSGRVGGYEQYF. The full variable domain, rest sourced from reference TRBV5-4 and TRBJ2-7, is ETGVTQSPTHLIKTRGQQVTLRCSSQSGHNTVSWYQQALGQGPQFIFQYYREEENGRGNFPPRFSGLQFPNYSSELNVNALELDDSALYLCASSLTSGRVGGYEQYFGPGTRLTVT.

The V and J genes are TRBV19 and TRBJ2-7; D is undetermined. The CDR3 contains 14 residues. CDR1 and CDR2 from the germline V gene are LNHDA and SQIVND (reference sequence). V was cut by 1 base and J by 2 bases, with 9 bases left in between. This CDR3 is CASSIAAGAYEQYF. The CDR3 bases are TGTGCCAGTAGTATAGCGGCAGGTGCCTACGAGCAGTACTTC.

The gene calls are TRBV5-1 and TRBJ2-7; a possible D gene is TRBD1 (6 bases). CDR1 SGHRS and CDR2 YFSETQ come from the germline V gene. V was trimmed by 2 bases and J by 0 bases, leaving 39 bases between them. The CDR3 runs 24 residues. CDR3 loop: CASSLLPRQGLNLGATFLSYEQYF. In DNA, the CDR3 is TGCGCCAGCAGCTTATTGCCGAGGCAGGGGCTCAATCTTGGGGCAACCTTTCTCTCCTACGAGCAGTACTTC.

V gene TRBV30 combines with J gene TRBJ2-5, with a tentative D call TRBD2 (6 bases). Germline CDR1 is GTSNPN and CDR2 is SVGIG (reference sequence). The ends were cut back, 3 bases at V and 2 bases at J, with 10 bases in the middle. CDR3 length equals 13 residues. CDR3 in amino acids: CAWSPGLQETQYF. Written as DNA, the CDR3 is TGTGCCTGGAGCCCGGGACTGCAAGAGACCCAGTACTTC.

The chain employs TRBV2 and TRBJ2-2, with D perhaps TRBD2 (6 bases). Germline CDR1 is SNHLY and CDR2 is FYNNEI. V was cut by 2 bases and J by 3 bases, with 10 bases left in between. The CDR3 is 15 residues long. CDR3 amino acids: CASSEIGGDTGELFF. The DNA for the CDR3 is TGTGCCAGCAGTGAAATCGGCGGGGACACCGGGGAGCTGTTTTTT.

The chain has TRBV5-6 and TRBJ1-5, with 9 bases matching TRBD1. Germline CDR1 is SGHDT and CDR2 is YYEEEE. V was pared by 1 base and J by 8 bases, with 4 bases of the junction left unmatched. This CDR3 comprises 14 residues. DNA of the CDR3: TGTGCCAGCAGCTTGACAGGGGGCAGGGAGCCCCAGCATTTT. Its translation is CASSLTGGREPQHF.

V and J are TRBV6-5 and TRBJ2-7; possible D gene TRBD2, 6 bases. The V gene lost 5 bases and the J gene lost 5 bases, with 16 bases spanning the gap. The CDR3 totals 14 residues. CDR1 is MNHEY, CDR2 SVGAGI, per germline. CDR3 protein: CASSGWLAKDEQYF. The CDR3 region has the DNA TGTGCCAGCAGTGGGTGGCTAGCGAAAGACGAGCAGTACTTC.

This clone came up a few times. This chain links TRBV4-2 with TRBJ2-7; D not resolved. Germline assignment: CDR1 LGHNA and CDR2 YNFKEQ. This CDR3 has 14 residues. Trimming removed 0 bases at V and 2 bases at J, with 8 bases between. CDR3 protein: CASSQELLTYEQYF. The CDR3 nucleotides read TGTGCCAGCAGCCAAGAACTCTTAACCTACGAGCAGTACTTC.

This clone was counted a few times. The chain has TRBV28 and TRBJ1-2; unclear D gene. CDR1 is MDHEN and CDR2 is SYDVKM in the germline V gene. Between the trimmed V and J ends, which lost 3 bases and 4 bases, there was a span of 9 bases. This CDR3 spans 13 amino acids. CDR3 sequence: CASSFREAYGYTF. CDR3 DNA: TGTGCCAGCAGTTTTAGGGAGGCCTATGGCTACACCTTC.

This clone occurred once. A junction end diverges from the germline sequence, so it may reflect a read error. CDR3 protein: CASSLGQGLGETQYF. CDR3 in DNA: TGTGCTAGCAGCTTAGGGCAGGGCCTAGGAGAGACCCAGTACTTC. The chain has TRBV7-7 and TRBJ2-5; tentative D call: TRBD1 (5 bases). The germline gives CDR1 SSHAT, CDR2 FNYEAQ (reference sequence). The length of the CDR3 is 15 residues.

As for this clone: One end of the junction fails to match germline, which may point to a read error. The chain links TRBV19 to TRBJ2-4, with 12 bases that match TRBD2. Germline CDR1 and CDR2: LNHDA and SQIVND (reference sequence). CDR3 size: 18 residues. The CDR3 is CASSLPSGRAASKNSQYF. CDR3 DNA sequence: TGTGCCAGTAGTCTCCCTAGCGGGAGGGCCGCATCCAAAAACAGTCAGTACTTC.

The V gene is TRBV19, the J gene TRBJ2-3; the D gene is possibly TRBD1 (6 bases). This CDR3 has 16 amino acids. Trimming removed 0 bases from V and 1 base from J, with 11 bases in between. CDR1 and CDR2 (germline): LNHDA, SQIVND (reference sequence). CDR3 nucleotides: TGTGCCAGTAGTATAGATCGTGCAGGGGGCACAGATACGCAGTATTTT. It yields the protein CASSIDRAGGTDTQYF.

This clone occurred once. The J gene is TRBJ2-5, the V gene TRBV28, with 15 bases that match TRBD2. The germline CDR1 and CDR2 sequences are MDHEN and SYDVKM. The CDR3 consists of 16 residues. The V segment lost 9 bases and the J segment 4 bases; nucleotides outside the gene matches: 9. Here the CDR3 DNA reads TGTGCCAGTGAAGGACTAGCGGGAGGGTCGGGAGAGACCCAGTACTTC. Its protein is CASEGLAGGSGETQYF.

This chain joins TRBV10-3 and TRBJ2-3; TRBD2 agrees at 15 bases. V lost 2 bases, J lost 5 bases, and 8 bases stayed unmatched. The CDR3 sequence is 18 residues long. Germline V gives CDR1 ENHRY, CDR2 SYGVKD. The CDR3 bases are TGTGCCATCAGTGAGCCTGGACTAGCGGGAGGGCCGGTAGATACGCAGTATTTT. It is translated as CAISEPGLAGGPVDTQYF.

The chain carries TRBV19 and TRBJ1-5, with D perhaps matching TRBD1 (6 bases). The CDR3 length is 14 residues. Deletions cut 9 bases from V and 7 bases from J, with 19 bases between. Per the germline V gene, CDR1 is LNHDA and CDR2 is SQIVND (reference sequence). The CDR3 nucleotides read TGTGCCAGCAAAGGGGGGGGACTTGGCCAGCCCCAGCATTTT. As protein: CASKGGGLGQPQHF.

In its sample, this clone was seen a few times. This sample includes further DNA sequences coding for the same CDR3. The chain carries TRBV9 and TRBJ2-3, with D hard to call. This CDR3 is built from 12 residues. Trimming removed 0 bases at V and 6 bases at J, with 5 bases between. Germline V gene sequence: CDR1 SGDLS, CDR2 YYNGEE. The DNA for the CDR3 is TGTGCCAGCAGCGTAGTGAGTGATACGCAGTATTTT. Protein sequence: CASSVVSDTQYF.

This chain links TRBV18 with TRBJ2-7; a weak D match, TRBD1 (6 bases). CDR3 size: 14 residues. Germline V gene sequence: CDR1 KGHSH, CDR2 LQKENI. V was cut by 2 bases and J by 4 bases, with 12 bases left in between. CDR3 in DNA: TGTGCCAGCTCACCATCAGGGGATCGGTACGAGCAGTACTTC. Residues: CASSPSGDRYEQYF.

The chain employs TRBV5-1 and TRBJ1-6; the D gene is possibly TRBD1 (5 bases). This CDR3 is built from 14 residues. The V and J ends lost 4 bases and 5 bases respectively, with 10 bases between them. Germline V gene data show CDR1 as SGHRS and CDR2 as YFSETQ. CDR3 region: CASSVQGDNSPLHF. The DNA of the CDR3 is TGCGCCAGCAGCGTCCAGGGTGATAATTCACCCCTCCACTTT.

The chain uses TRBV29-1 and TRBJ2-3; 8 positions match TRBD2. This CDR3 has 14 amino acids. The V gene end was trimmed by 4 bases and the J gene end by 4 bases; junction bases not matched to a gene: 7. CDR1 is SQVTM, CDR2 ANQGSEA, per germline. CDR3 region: CSVVFGRAPDTQYF. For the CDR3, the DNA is TGCAGCGTTGTCTTCGGGAGGGCCCCAGATACGCAGTATTTT.

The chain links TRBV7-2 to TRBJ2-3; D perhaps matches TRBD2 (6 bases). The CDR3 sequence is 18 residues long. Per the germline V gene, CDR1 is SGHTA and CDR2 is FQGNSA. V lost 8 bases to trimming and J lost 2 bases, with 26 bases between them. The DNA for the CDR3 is TGTGCCAGCCTGGGAAAATCCCGGGGTAGCGGATACACAGATACGCAGTATTTT. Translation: CASLGKSRGSGYTDTQYF.

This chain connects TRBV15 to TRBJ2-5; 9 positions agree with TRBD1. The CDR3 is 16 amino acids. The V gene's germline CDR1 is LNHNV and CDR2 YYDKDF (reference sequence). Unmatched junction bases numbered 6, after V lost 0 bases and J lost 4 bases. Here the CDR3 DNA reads TGTGCCACCAGCAGAGATCAGGTGGACAGGGGAGAGACCCAGTACTTC. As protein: CATSRDQVDRGETQYF.

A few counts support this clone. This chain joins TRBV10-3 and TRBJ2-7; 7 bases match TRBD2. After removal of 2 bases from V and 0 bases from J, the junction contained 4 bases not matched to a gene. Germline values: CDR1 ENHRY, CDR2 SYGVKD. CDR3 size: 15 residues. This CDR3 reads CAISEGAGVSYEQYF. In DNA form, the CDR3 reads TGTGCCATCAGTGAGGGTGCGGGAGTCTCCTACGAGCAGTACTTC.

The CDR3 here is CASTPGLARYEQYF. The CDR3 coding sequence is TGTGCCAGCACCCCGGGACTAGCGAGGTACGAGCAGTACTTC. This chain uses TRBV18 with TRBJ2-7; 10 nucleotides align to TRBD2. CDR3 length equals 14 residues. Germline V CDR1 and CDR2: KGHSH, LQKENI. After removal of 8 bases from V and 4 bases from J, the junction contained 8 bases not matched to a gene. The entire variable domain, with the rest obtained from reference TRBV18 and TRBJ2-7, is as follows: NAGVMQNPRHLVRRRGQEARLRCSPMKGHSHVYWYRQLPEEGLKFMVYLQKENIIDESGMPKERFSAEFPKEGPSILRIQQVVRGDSAAYFCASTPGLARYEQYFGPGTRLTVT.

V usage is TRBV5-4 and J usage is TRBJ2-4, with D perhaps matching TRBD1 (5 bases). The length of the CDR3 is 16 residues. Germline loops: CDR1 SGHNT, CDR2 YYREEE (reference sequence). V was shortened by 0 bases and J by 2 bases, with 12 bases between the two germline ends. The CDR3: CASSLEGKGTKNIQYF. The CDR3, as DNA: TGTGCCAGCAGCTTGGAGGGGAAGGGGACCAAAAACATTCAGTACTTC.

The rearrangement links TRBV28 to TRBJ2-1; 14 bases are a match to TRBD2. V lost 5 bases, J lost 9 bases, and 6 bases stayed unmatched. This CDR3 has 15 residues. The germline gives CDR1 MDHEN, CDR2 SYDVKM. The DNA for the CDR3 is TGTGCCAGCAGTCCGACTAGCGGGAGGGCCACTGAGCAGTTCTTC. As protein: CASSPTSGRATEQFF.

The CDR3 sequence is CASKQGYEQYF. CDR3 sequence (DNA): TGTGCCAGCAAACAGGGTTACGAGCAGTACTTC. The chain joins TRBV5-6 to TRBJ2-5; perhaps TRBD1 as D (6 bases). The J call is uncertain, as TRBJ2-7 better fits the DNA end. This CDR3 has 11 residues. Germline CDR1 is SGHDT and CDR2 is YYEEEE.

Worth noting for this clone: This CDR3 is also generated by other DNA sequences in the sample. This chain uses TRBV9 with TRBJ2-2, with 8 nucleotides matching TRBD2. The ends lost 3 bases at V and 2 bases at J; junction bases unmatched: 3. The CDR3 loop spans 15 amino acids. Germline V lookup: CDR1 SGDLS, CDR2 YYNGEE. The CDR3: CASSEAGVNTGELFF. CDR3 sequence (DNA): TGTGCCAGCAGCGAAGCGGGAGTCAACACCGGGGAGCTGTTTTTT.